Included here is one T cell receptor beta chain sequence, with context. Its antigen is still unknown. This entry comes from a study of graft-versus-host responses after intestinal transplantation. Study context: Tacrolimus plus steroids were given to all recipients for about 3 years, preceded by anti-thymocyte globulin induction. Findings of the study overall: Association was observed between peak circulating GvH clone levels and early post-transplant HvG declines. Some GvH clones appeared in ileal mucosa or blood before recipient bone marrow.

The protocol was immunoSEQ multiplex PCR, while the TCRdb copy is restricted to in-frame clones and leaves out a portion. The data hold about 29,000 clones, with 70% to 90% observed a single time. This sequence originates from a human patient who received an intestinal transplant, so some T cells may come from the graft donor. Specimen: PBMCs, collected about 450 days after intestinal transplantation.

The CDR3 bases are TGTGCCAGCAGTCAACGGACAGGAGGACACGAGCAGTACTTC. This sequence encodes CASSQRTGGHEQYF. The V and J genes are TRBV28 and TRBJ2-7; 7 bases map to TRBD1. This CDR3 spans 14 amino acids. The germline gives CDR1 MDHEN, CDR2 SYDVKM. The J segment lost 5 bases and the V segment lost 5 bases, leaving 9 bases of the junction unmatched.